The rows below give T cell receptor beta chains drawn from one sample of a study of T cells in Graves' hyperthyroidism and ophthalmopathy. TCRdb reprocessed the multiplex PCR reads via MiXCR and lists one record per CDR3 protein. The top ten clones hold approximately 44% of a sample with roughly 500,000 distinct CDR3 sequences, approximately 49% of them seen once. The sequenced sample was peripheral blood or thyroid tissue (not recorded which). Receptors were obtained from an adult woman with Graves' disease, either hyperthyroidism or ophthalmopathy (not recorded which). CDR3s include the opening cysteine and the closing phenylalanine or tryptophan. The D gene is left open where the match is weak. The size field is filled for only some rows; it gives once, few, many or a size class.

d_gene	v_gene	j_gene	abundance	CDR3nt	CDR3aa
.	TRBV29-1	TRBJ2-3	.	TGCAGCGTTGCGCGTCAGGGGATGCAGTATTTT	CSVARQGMQYF
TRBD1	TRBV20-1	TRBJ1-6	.	TGCAGTGCTAGGGGGGACAGTAATTCACCCCTCCACTTT	CSARGDSNSPLHF
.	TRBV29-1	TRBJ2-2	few	TGCAGCGTTGGACTAGGGACCGGGGAGCTGTTTTTT	CSVGLGTGELFF
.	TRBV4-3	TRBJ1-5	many	TGCGCCAGCAGCCAAAGTAACGGGGGGGGCAATCAGCCCCAGCATTTT	CASSQSNGGGNQPQHF
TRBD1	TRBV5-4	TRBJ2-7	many	TGTGCCAGCAGCTTGGTAGGGGGCAATTACGAGCAGTACTTC	CASSLVGGNYEQYF
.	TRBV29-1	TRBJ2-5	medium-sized	TGCAGCGTTGGGGGGCAGGGAGAGACCCAGTACTTC	CSVGGQGETQYF
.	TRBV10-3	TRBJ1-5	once	TGTGCCATCAGTGGACTAGCGGGAGCGGGGGAGACCCAGCATTTT	CAISGLAGAGETQHF
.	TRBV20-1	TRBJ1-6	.	TGCAGTGCTCGCCGGGCCCCTAATTCACCCCTCCACTTT	CSARRAPNSPLHF
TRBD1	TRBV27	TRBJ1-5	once	TGTGCCAGCAGTCCCGACAAGGGGGCGCATCAGCCCCAGCATTTT	CASSPDKGAHQPQHF
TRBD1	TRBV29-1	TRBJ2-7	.	TGCAGCCACAACAGGGGGGCGTTCTACGAGCAGTACTTC	CSHNRGAFYEQYF
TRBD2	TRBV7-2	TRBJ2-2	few	TGTGCCAGCAGCCCTGGACTAGGAAGGGCCGGGGAGCTGTTTTTT	CASSPGLGRAGELFF
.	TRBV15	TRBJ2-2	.	TGTGCCACCAGCAGAGATTTCACCTCCCTCGGGGAGCTGTTTTTT	CATSRDFTSLGELFF
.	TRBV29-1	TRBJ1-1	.	TGCAGCGTTGTGAGGAAGAACACTGAAGCTTTCTTT	CSVVRKNTEAFF
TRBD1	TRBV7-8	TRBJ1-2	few	TGTGCCAGCAGCTCAGGGGGCTACTATGGCTACACCTTC	CASSSGGYYGYTF
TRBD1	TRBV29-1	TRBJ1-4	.	TGCAGCGCAGGGACAGGGGCCGGGGAAAAACTGTTTTTT	CSAGTGAGEKLFF
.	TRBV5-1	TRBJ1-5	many	TGCGCCAGCAGCTTGGACACAGGTAAAAATCAGCCCCAGCATTTT	CASSLDTGKNQPQHF
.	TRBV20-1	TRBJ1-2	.	TGCAGTGCTACCCAACGGGCCAGCTTTAACTATGGCTACACCTTC	CSATQRASFNYGYTF
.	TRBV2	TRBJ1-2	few	TGTGCAGGCGCGGAGATTCTATTTGGCTACACCTTC	CAGAEILFGYTF
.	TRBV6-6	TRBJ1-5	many	TGTGCCAGCAGATCGTGGAATCAGCCCCAGCATTTT	CASRSWNQPQHF
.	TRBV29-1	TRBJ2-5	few	TGCAGCGTTGGGACGGGGAGCGGCTCAGAGACCCAGTACTTC	CSVGTGSGSETQYF
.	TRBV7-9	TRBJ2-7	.	TGTGCCAGCAGTCGCAGGGACCAACCAGGATCCTACGAGCAGTACTTC	CASSRRDQPGSYEQYF
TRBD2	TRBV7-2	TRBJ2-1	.	TGTGCCAGCAGCTTACTTAGCGGGAGGAAGGTTCCCCACGTCGATGAGCAGTTCTTC	CASSLLSGRKVPHVDEQFF